The clone carrying this T cell receptor (beta chain) was seen a handful of times. This entry comes from a study of regulatory T cells in long-lasting Graves disease. The sample's time point: persistent/refractory GD, antithyroid drugs over 5 years with positive TRAb. The TCR library was made from RNA extracted from PBMCs. Patients hailed from an endocrinology department in Xi'an, China. This CDR3 comprises 15 residues. V gave up 4 bases and J gave up 2 bases, with 15 bases separating them. Germline-derived CDR1 and CDR2 are SGHKS and YYEKEE (reference sequence). Investigators prepared the TCR beta libraries by applying iRepertoire HTBI primers and Arm-PCR of CDR3 regions. TCRdb redid the calling of the multiplex PCR reads with MiXCR, one entry per CDR3 protein. Of more than 300,000 distinct CDR3 sequences in the sample, roughly 25% were seen once.

The receptor's source is a woman between 35 and 50 years old with Graves disease. This chain uses TRBV5-5 with TRBJ1-1; tentatively, D is TRBD1 (5 bases). Specimen: peripheral blood mononuclear cells (PBMCs), collected when the disease was refractory, from a patient treated with antithyroid drugs. This chain's CDR3 is CASSLQGGENTEAFF. As DNA, the CDR3 is TGTGCCAGCAGCCTGCAGGGAGGCGAAAACACTGAAGCTTTCTTT.